This T cell receptor beta chain was captured in a study of graft-versus-host responses after intestinal transplantation. Sequenced by immunoSEQ multiplex PCR; TCRdb stores in-frame clones only, minus some. The sample includes roughly 120,000 clones, approximately 96% of them seen just once. This CDR3 comprises 14 residues. In germline, CDR1 is LNHNV, CDR2 YYDKDF (reference sequence). In regard to this clone: Antigen unknown.

This clonotype was obtained from a human donor who received an intestinal transplant. This chain uses TRBV15 with TRBJ2-5; 7 bases line up with TRBD2. The better agreement between TRBJ2-7 and the DNA end casts doubt on the J call. The sample was unstimulated CD8+ T cells sorted from spleen or lymph node cells, taken before intestinal transplant. The CDR3 spells CATSRGGLVDEQYF. As DNA, the CDR3 is TGTGCCACCAGCAGGGGAGGACTAGTGGACGAGCAGTACTTC.